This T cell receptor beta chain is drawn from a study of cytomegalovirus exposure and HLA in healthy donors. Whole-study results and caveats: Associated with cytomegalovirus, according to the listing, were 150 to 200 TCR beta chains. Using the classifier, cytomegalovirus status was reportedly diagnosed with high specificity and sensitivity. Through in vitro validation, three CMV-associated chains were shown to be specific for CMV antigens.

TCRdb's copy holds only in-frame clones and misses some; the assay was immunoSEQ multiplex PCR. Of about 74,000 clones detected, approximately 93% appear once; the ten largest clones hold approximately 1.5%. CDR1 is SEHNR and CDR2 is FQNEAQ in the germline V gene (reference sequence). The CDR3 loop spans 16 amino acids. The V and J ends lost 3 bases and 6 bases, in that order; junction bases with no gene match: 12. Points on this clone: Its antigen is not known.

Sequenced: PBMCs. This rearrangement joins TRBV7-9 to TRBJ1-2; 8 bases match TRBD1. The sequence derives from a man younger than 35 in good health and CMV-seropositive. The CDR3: CASSLGAQGGMDGYTF. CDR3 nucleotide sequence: TGTGCCAGCAGCTTGGGCGCACAGGGGGGAATGGATGGCTACACCTTC.